The 5 T cell receptor beta chains reported below all come from one sample, sequenced in a study of blood T cell repertoires in COVID-19. Sequencing was performed with immunoSEQ multiplex PCR; in TCRdb, only in-frame clones are kept and a portion is missing. The table lists about 240,000 clones, 81% of them singletons. The material sequenced was peripheral blood. Receptor source: a woman older than 75 with COVID-19, enrolled during active disease.

V is TRBV27 and J is TRBJ1-1; TRBD1 agrees at 9 bases. The CDR3 covers 13 residues. V gave up 5 bases and J gave up 4 bases; unmatched junction bases: 2. From germline, CDR1 is MNHEY and CDR2 SMNVEV (reference sequence). Written as DNA, the CDR3 is TGTGCCAGCAGTATGACAGGGGGCACTGAAGCTTTCTTT. Residues: CASSMTGGTEAFF.

The rearrangement joins TRBV5-1 to TRBJ1-4; D remains ambiguous. CDR3 length equals 15 residues. Germline V gene sequence: CDR1 SGHRS, CDR2 YFSETQ. The V end was cut by 1 base, the J end by 6 bases, with 13 bases between. This CDR3 reads CASSLMSARDEKLFF. The CDR3 nucleotides are TGCGCCAGCAGCTTGATGTCAGCGAGGGATGAAAAACTGTTTTTT.

This chain uses TRBV12-3 or TRBV12-4 with TRBJ1-1, with D uncertain. V was pared by 6 bases and J by 3 bases, with 11 bases between. The CDR3 is made up of 13 amino acids. CDR3 coding DNA: TGTGCCAGCAGATTGACGGACTACACTGAAGCTTTCTTT. Encoded protein: CASRLTDYTEAFF.

CDR3 sequence: CASSFLGGIETQYF. CDR3 bases: TGCGCCAGCAGCTTTTTGGGAGGGATAGAGACCCAGTACTTC. The chain carries TRBV5-1 and TRBJ2-5; 7 nucleotides agree with TRBD2. CDR1 and CDR2 from the germline V gene are SGHRS and YFSETQ. This CDR3 spans 14 amino acids. With 2 bases clipped from V and 4 bases from J, the junction kept 5 bases outside the gene matches. The full variable domain, in which reference TRBV5-1 and TRBJ2-5 provide the parts outside the CDR3, is KAGVTQTPRYLIKTRGQQVTLSCSPISGHRSVSWYQQTPGQGLQFLFEYFSETQRNKGNFPGRFSGRQFSNSRSEMNVSTLELGDSALYLCASSFLGGIETQYFGPGTRLLVL.

In its sample, this clone was seen once. The rearrangement uses TRBV27 and TRBJ2-6; D might be TRBD1 (5 bases). Per the germline V gene, CDR1 is MNHEY and CDR2 is SMNVEV (reference sequence). V gave up 4 bases and J gave up 1 base, with 11 bases separating them. The CDR3 totals 16 residues. CDR3 loop: CASSWAGPSGANVLTF. As DNA, the CDR3 is TGTGCCAGCAGTTGGGCAGGGCCGTCTGGGGCCAACGTCCTGACTTTC.